The 23 T cell receptor beta chains reported below all come from one sample, sequenced in a study of identical twins. TCRdb re-analysed the 5' RACE reads in MiXCR, keeping a single row per CDR3 protein. This sample carries hundreds of thousands of distinct CDR3 sequences, 9.5% of them seen once, and the ten largest clones take 6% to 8.5%. These data were also filed under a second study, of yellow fever vaccine responses in identical twins.

The sample was CD8+ T cells sorted from blood. The receptor set was obtained from a woman between 18 and 30 years old in good health.

This clonotype was counted between two and nine times. The chain joins TRBV3-1 to TRBJ1-2; unclear D gene. This CDR3 has 14 residues. Trimming shortened V by 3 bases and J by 4 bases, and 12 bases separated the two germline ends. CDR1 is LGHDT, CDR2 YNNKEL, per germline (reference sequence). The CDR3 here is CASSHGGNLYGYTF. The CDR3 coding sequence is TGTGCCAGCAGCCATGGTGGGAACCTCTATGGCTACACCTTC.

V and J are TRBV5-1 and TRBJ2-5, with D possibly being TRBD1 (6 bases). The V end was cut by 3 bases, the J end by 1 base, with 16 bases between. Germline CDR1 is SGHRS and CDR2 is YFSETQ. The CDR3 is 16 amino acids. In nucleotides, the CDR3 is TGCGCCAGCAGCTCCCCGTTGGGGGCAGGCCAAGAGACCCAGTACTTC. As protein: CASSSPLGAGQETQYF.

This clonotype was seen many times. J is TRBJ2-3 and V is TRBV5-6, with TRBD1 identical over 9 bases. This CDR3 is built from 15 residues. V lost 2 bases, J lost 2 bases, and 3 bases stayed unmatched. Germline CDR1 is SGHDT and CDR2 is YYEEEE. In DNA, the CDR3 is TGTGCCAGCAGCTTCCGGGACAGGGACACAGATACGCAGTATTTT. This encodes CASSFRDRDTDTQYF.

This clonotype was recorded at least ten times. This sequence joins TRBV3-1 and TRBJ2-1; the match to TRBD1 covers 10 bases. Germline V CDR1 and CDR2: LGHDT, YNNKEL (reference sequence). Unmatched junction bases numbered 6, after V lost 4 bases and J lost 6 bases. This CDR3 region has 15 residues. The CDR3 loop is CASSRGTGEANEQFF. The CDR3, as DNA: TGTGCCAGCAGCCGAGGGACAGGGGAGGCCAATGAGCAGTTCTTC.

This clonotype was seen at least ten times. This sequence joins TRBV3-1 and TRBJ1-1; D perhaps matches TRBD1 (5 bases). The germline CDR1 and CDR2 sequences are LGHDT and YNNKEL (reference sequence). This CDR3 contains 12 residues. V was trimmed by 6 bases and J by 0 bases, leaving 5 bases between them. CDR3 bases: TGTGCCAGCAGGGGACTGAACACTGAAGCTTTCTTT. This sequence encodes CASRGLNTEAFF. Full variable domain (rest looked up from reference TRBV3-1 and TRBJ1-1): DTAVSQTPKYLVTQMGNDKSIKCEQNLGHDTMYWYKQDSKKFLKIMFSYNNKELIINETVPNRFSPKSPDKAHLNLHINSLELGDSAVYFCASRGLNTEAFFGQGTRLTVV.

The chain uses TRBV6-2 or TRBV6-3 and TRBJ2-3; TRBD2 aligns across 7 bases. The CDR3 consists of 16 residues. J was trimmed by 3 bases and V by 4 bases; bases with no gene match: 10. From germline, CDR1 is MNHEY and CDR2 SVGEGT. The CDR3: CASSFRGGIYTDTQYF. The CDR3 bases are TGTGCCAGCAGTTTCCGCGGGGGAATTTATACAGATACGCAGTATTTT.

This clonotype turned up a few times. This chain connects TRBV12-5 to TRBJ2-1; 7 nucleotides agree with TRBD2. The trim removed 1 base at V and 5 bases at J, leaving 5 bases unmatched. CDR1 LGHNT and CDR2 FRNRAP come from the germline V gene. This CDR3 region has 15 residues. CDR3 nucleotides: TGTGCTAGTGGTTTGGGAGGGGAGGGAAACAATGAGCAGTTCTTC. Encoded protein: CASGLGGEGNNEQFF.

This clonotype was seen a few times. The rearrangement uses TRBV5-1 and TRBJ2-6; 14 bases map to TRBD2. With V trimmed by 2 bases and J by 3 bases, 7 bases remained unmatched. This CDR3 has 19 amino acids. Germline CDR1 reads SGHRS; CDR2 reads YFSETQ. The CDR3 bases are TGCGCCAGCAGCTTCGCGACTAGCGGGGGGGCTTTTGGGGCCAACGTCCTGACTTTC. Translation: CASSFATSGGAFGANVLTF.

The chain carries TRBV29-1 and TRBJ2-2; D is perhaps TRBD2 (5 bases). The CDR3 runs to 14 residues. With 4 bases removed from V and 3 bases from J, the gap between germline ends came to 12 bases. Germline V lookup: CDR1 SQVTM, CDR2 ANQGSEA. The chain's CDR3 is CSVGGFEDTGELFF. CDR3 coding DNA: TGCAGCGTTGGAGGGTTTGAGGACACCGGGGAGCTGTTTTTT.

This clonotype showed up just a few times. The chain carries TRBV7-9 and TRBJ2-7; 7 bases are shared with TRBD1. The CDR3 is made up of 14 amino acids. The germline CDR1 and CDR2 sequences are SEHNR and FQNEAQ (reference sequence). The V gene end was trimmed by 4 bases and the J gene end by 3 bases; junction bases not matched to a gene: 6. The CDR3 coding sequence is TGTGCCAGCAGCTCGACAGGGATCTACTACGAGCAGTACTTC. It yields the protein CASSSTGIYYEQYF.

This clonotype has a count of ten or more. V gene TRBV6-1 combines with J gene TRBJ2-7; 7 bases match TRBD1. Germline loops: CDR1 MNHNS, CDR2 SASEGT. The J segment lost 1 base and the V segment lost 4 bases, leaving 7 bases of the junction unmatched. CDR3 length equals 15 residues. CDR3 nucleotides: TGTGCCAGCAGTGCCCGGGACAGCCCGTCCTACGAGCAGTACTTC. It codes for CASSARDSPSYEQYF.

V usage is TRBV4-2 and J usage is TRBJ2-7; D remains ambiguous. From germline, CDR1 is LGHNA and CDR2 YNFKEQ. Trimming removed 9 bases from V and 5 bases from J, with 17 bases in between. The CDR3 is 13 residues long. The DNA of the CDR3 is TGTGCCAGTAAAAGGGATGAGGACCACGAGCAGTACTTC. Protein product: CASKRDEDHEQYF.

This clonotype showed up many times. The gene calls are TRBV29-1 and TRBJ1-3, with D possibly TRBD1 on 5 matching bases. Germline CDR1 is SQVTM and CDR2 is ANQGSEA. There are 13 residues in the CDR3. Trimming pared 7 bases from V and 4 bases from J, leaving 14 bases between. For the CDR3, the DNA is TGCAGCGCCCGTTTGGGGACGGGAAACACCATATATTTT. Its protein is CSARLGTGNTIYF.

This clonotype was detected ten times or more. The J gene is TRBJ2-1, the V gene TRBV4-3; D uncertain. Trimming removed 0 bases from V and 0 bases from J, with 6 bases in between. This CDR3 spans 15 amino acids. The germline V gene has CDR1 LGHNA and CDR2 YSLEER. The chain's CDR3 is CASSQEWGSYNEQFF. The CDR3 DNA is TGCGCCAGCAGCCAAGAGTGGGGCTCCTACAATGAGCAGTTCTTC.

In this sample, this clonotype turned up many times. The DNA of the CDR3 is TGTGCCAGCAGCGTAGATAGCGGCAGGAGCACAGATACGCAGTATTTT. Protein product: CASSVDSGRSTDTQYF. The gene calls are TRBV9 and TRBJ2-3; TRBD2 is a possible D gene (6 bases). CDR1 is SGDLS and CDR2 is YYNGEE in the germline V gene. The CDR3 spans 16 residues. With 0 bases removed from V and 0 bases from J, the gap between germline ends came to 11 bases.

This clonotype occurred a few times. The chain recombines TRBV12-3 or TRBV12-4 with TRBJ2-5; D gene unclear. This CDR3 spans 13 amino acids. V lost 2 bases to trimming and J lost 1 base, with 5 bases between them. The CDR3 sequence is CASSLHPQETQYF. The CDR3 region has the DNA TGTGCCAGCAGTTTACACCCCCAAGAGACCCAGTACTTC.

This clonotype was counted ten times or more. The gene calls are TRBV29-1 and TRBJ2-3; D unresolved. Germline assignment: CDR1 SQVTM and CDR2 ANQGSEA. The CDR3 length is 11 residues. V lost 6 bases and J lost 2, with 6 bases in between. The CDR3 DNA sequence: TGCAGCGTCCCATTCACAGATACGCAGTATTTT. Protein sequence: CSVPFTDTQYF.

There are a few counts of this clonotype. The chain is built from TRBV30 and TRBJ2-1, with 10 bases fitting TRBD2. J was trimmed by 8 bases and V by 3 bases; bases with no gene match: 16. The V gene's germline CDR1 is GTSNPN and CDR2 SVGIG (reference sequence). The CDR3 is 17 residues long. The CDR3 bases are TGTGCCTGGAGCCTAAGGGCCACTAGCGGGATTTCCCATGAGCAGTTCTTC. It specifies CAWSLRATSGISHEQFF. Complete variable domain (other parts from reference TRBV30 and TRBJ2-1): SQTIHQWPATLVQPVGSPLSLECTVEGTSNPNLYWYRQAAGRGLQLLFYSVGIGQISSEVPQNLSASRPQDRQFILSSKKLLLSDSGFYLCAWSLRATSGISHEQFFGPGTRLTVL.

In its sample, this clonotype was seen a few times. This rearrangement joins TRBV9 to TRBJ2-1; D gene uncertain. Germline V gene lookup returns CDR1 SGDLS and CDR2 YYNGEE. The CDR3 contains 16 residues. The V end was cut by 1 base, the J end by 0 bases, with 11 bases between. The CDR3 reads CASSVFGRSSYNEQFF. Written as DNA, the CDR3 is TGTGCCAGCAGCGTATTTGGGCGGAGCTCCTACAATGAGCAGTTCTTC.

A few counts support this clonotype. The chain carries TRBV5-1 and TRBJ2-3, with 8 bases matching TRBD2. Germline-derived CDR1 and CDR2 are SGHRS and YFSETQ. The CDR3 totals 13 residues. V was clipped by 2 bases and J by 5 bases; unmatched bases: 1. CDR3 sequence reads: CASSFSGVDTQYF. CDR3 DNA sequence: TGCGCCAGCAGCTTTAGCGGGGTAGATACGCAGTATTTT. Together with reference TRBV5-1 and TRBJ2-3, the CDR3 gives the full variable domain: KAGVTQTPRYLIKTRGQQVTLSCSPISGHRSVSWYQQTPGQGLQFLFEYFSETQRNKGNFPGRFSGRQFSNSRSEMNVSTLELGDSALYLCASSFSGVDTQYFGPGTRLTVL.

This clonotype was observed a few times. The genes are TRBV6-2 or TRBV6-3 and TRBJ2-7; no firm D call. Germline V gene sequence: CDR1 MNHEY, CDR2 SVGEGT. CDR3 size: 14 residues. Trimming took off 6 bases at V and 7 bases at J, with 19 bases between the two ends. The CDR3 here is CASRRTVLRREQYF. The CDR3 DNA sequence: TGTGCCAGCAGACGAACAGTTTTACGGCGTGAGCAGTACTTC.

The chain has TRBV9 and TRBJ2-3, with D uncertain. Per germline, CDR1 SGDLS and CDR2 YYNGEE. Between the trimmed V and J ends, which lost 5 bases and 6 bases, there was a span of 13 bases. The CDR3 extends over 13 amino acids. CDR3 in amino acids: CASRGATGDTQYF. The CDR3 DNA reads as TGTGCCAGCAGGGGCGCGACTGGTGATACGCAGTATTTT. Full variable domain (remainder filled in from reference TRBV9 and TRBJ2-3): DSGVTQTPKHLITATGQRVTLRCSPRSGDLSVYWYQQSLDQGLQFLIQYYNGEERAKGNILERFSAQQFPDLHSELNLSSLELGDSALYFCASRGATGDTQYFGPGTRLTVL.

This chain joins TRBV11-2 and TRBJ2-1; D is unresolved. V was trimmed by 8 bases and J by 5 bases, leaving 13 bases between them. CDR3 length: 13 residues. CDR1 is SGHAT, CDR2 FQNNGV, per germline. CDR3 nucleotide sequence: TGTGCCAGCGAAAAGGTTGGAGACAATGAGCAGTTCTTC. Its translation is CASEKVGDNEQFF.